The clone carrying this T cell receptor beta chain was detected once. These data originate in a study of PD-L1 blockade in urothelial cancer. As for the study in general: Treatment start was followed by blood analysis at 3 weeks (second dose) and again at 6 weeks. Blood samples contained a median about 150,000 T cells.

Germline CDR1 and CDR2: MNHEY and SMNVEV (reference sequence). V gave up 6 bases and J gave up 7 bases; unmatched junction bases: 7. CDR3 size: 13 residues. Time point here: peripheral blood 6 weeks after treatment start. The assay was immunoSEQ multiplex PCR, and TCRdb's table has in-frame clones only and misses some. Here the sample spans around 50,000 clones, roughly 88% being singletons. The genes are TRBV27 and TRBJ2-7; 9 bases fit TRBD1. The receptor comes from a man between 50 and 59 years old with urothelial cancer. Sequencing used PBMCs, obtained around atezolizumab (anti-PD-L1) treatment. The CDR3 bases are TGTGCCAGCAGAAAACAGGGGGCTCAGGAGCAGTACTTC. Translation: CASRKQGAQEQYF.